The 24 T cell receptor beta chains below were found in one sample sequenced in a study of shared clonotypes between healthy human individuals. CD8 cells classed as naive were CD45RO-negative and positively selected for CCR7, excluding terminally differentiated effector memory CD45RA+ cells. TCRdb's copy holds only in-frame clones and misses some; the assay was immunoSEQ multiplex PCR. The sample holds about 2.2 million clones, around 93% seen once. The specimen sequenced was naive CD8+ T cells from PBMCs. The source of these receptors is a man aged 18 to 29 in good health. Some clones in this sample may be carry-over from other donors' samples.

The rearrangement links TRBV9 to TRBJ2-3; D not certain. V was cut by 0 bases and J by 8 bases, with 16 bases left in between. Germline V gives CDR1 SGDLS, CDR2 YYNGEE. The CDR3 is 15 residues long. This CDR3 is CASSVAARSGATQYF. Written as DNA, the CDR3 is TGTGCCAGCAGCGTAGCAGCCCGAAGTGGCGCTACGCAGTATTTT.

This chain joins TRBV27 and TRBJ1-1; maybe TRBD1 (5 bases). Germline V gene sequence: CDR1 MNHEY, CDR2 SMNVEV (reference sequence). The CDR3 extends over 14 amino acids. Trimming removed 2 bases from V and 5 bases from J, with 12 bases in between. In nucleotides, the CDR3 is TGTGCCAGCAGTTTAGGGGGGTCTTTAACTGAAGCTTTCTTT. Translation gives CASSLGGSLTEAFF.

CDR3 in amino acids: CARSAGGSKRAGNTIYF. As DNA, the CDR3 is TGTGCCAGAAGCGCCGGGGGATCTAAACGCGCTGGAAACACCATATATTTT. V gene TRBV5-3 combines with J gene TRBJ1-3, with D perhaps TRBD1 (5 bases). TRBV5-3 is recorded as an ORF, its role being uncertain. CDR3 length equals 17 residues. V was pared by 4 bases and J by 2 bases, with 19 bases between.

The chain uses TRBV29-1 and TRBJ2-7; D is perhaps TRBD2 (5 bases). Deletions cut 7 bases from V and 1 base from J, with 11 bases between. This CDR3 is built from 12 residues. Germline assignment: CDR1 SQVTM and CDR2 ANQGSEA. This chain's CDR3 is CSAEGLSYEQYF. The DNA of the CDR3 is TGCAGCGCTGAGGGCTTATCCTACGAGCAGTACTTC.

This chain uses TRBV7-2 with TRBJ2-7; TRBD1 is a possible D gene (5 bases). The V gene lost 8 bases and the J gene lost 2 bases, with 16 bases spanning the gap. The germline gives CDR1 SGHTA, CDR2 FQGNSA. The CDR3 is made up of 14 amino acids. CDR3 in amino acids: CASQLADRTYEQYF. The CDR3 DNA sequence: TGTGCCAGCCAATTAGCAGACAGAACCTACGAGCAGTACTTC.

This clone was counted only a few times. This sequence joins TRBV30 and TRBJ1-1, with no clear D. From germline, CDR1 is GTSNPN and CDR2 SVGIG (reference sequence). V gave up 1 base and J gave up 5 bases, with 11 bases separating them. The CDR3 is made up of 13 amino acids. CDR3 sequence: CAWSAFLPTEAFF. The DNA for the CDR3 is TGTGCCTGGAGTGCCTTCCTGCCGACTGAAGCTTTCTTT.

V and J are TRBV29-1 and TRBJ2-5, with a possible D match to TRBD1 (6 bases). Germline V gene data show CDR1 as SQVTM and CDR2 as ANQGSEA. The CDR3 has 18 amino acids. V lost 3 bases and J 5 bases, leaving 28 bases between the germline ends. CDR3 residues: CSVEGGVVDWGLGETQYF. In nucleotides, the CDR3 is TGCAGCGTTGAGGGCGGCGTAGTAGATTGGGGGCTGGGGGAGACCCAGTACTTC.

This clone was picked up one time. The chain joins TRBV2 to TRBJ2-7; D ambiguous. CDR3 length: 14 residues. Trimming took 3 bases from V and 0 from J, leaving 9 bases between them. Germline CDR1 SNHLY, CDR2 FYNNEI. CDR3 loop: CASSDSQSSYEQYF. For the CDR3, the DNA is TGTGCCAGCAGTGATTCACAGTCCTCCTACGAGCAGTACTTC.

V is TRBV9 and J is TRBJ2-1; TRBD2 matches 7 bases. Trimming took 3 bases from V and 3 from J; bases not matched to a gene: 6. The CDR3 spans 15 residues. The germline V gene has CDR1 SGDLS and CDR2 YYNGEE. The CDR3 sequence: CASSERWTSYNEQFF. In DNA form, the CDR3 reads TGTGCCAGCAGCGAGCGTTGGACTAGCTACAATGAGCAGTTCTTC.

The genes are TRBV4-2 and TRBJ2-3, with TRBD2 identical over 10 bases. The CDR3 is 19 residues long. Germline CDR1 is LGHNA and CDR2 is YNFKEQ. V gave up 1 base and J gave up 4 bases; unmatched junction bases: 14. This chain's CDR3 is CASSQVPARVAGGPDTQYF. DNA of the CDR3: TGTGCCAGCAGCCAAGTTCCCGCCCGTGTAGCGGGAGGCCCAGATACGCAGTATTTT.

This clone was counted once. The chain combines TRBV2 with TRBJ2-7, with D possibly TRBD2 on 6 matching bases. V lost 7 bases and J 0 bases, leaving 10 bases between the germline ends. The germline CDR1 and CDR2 sequences are SNHLY and FYNNEI. The length of the CDR3 is 13 residues. The CDR3 spells CASTGESSYEQYF. The CDR3 DNA is TGTGCCAGCACGGGGGAGAGCTCCTACGAGCAGTACTTC.

The chain combines TRBV5-1 with TRBJ1-5; D is undetermined. Trimming shortened V by 0 bases and J by 0 bases, and 7 bases separated the two germline ends. The V gene's germline CDR1 is SGHRS and CDR2 YFSETQ. There are 15 residues in the CDR3. CDR3 protein: CASSLDANSNQPQHF. The CDR3 nucleotides read TGCGCCAGCAGCTTGGATGCCAATAGCAATCAGCCCCAGCATTTT.

The chain uses TRBV9 and TRBJ2-1, with 11 bases fitting TRBD2. The germline gives CDR1 SGDLS, CDR2 YYNGEE. With V trimmed by 3 bases and J by 5 bases, 4 bases remained unmatched. The CDR3 is made up of 15 amino acids. This CDR3 reads CASSDRLAGHNEQFF. CDR3 in DNA: TGTGCCAGCAGCGACCGACTAGCGGGGCACAATGAGCAGTTCTTC.

J is TRBJ2-1 and V is TRBV14, with TRBD2 matching 8 bases. This CDR3 is 16 amino acids long. V shed 1 base, J shed 4 bases, and the junction held 6 bases outside the gene matches. Germline V gene lookup returns CDR1 SGHDN and CDR2 FVKESK. CDR3 in amino acids: CASSQVDSGTYNEQFF. The DNA of the CDR3 is TGTGCCAGCAGCCAAGTGGATAGCGGGACTTACAATGAGCAGTTCTTC.

As for this clone: The identical CDR3 is also encoded by other nucleotide sequences in the sample. V usage is TRBV7-8 and J usage is TRBJ2-1, with 13 bases lining up with TRBD2. The CDR3 contains 16 residues. Germline CDR1 reads SGHVS; CDR2 reads FQNEAQ. V trimming: 5 bases; J trimming: 8 bases; junction bases outside the gene matches: 9. CDR3 coding DNA: TGTGCCAGCAGCCTCGGACTAGCGGGAGTGATCTATGAGCAGTTCTTC. It specifies CASSLGLAGVIYEQFF.

The chain joins TRBV27 to TRBJ2-7; 7 bases align to TRBD1. The germline CDR1 and CDR2 sequences are MNHEY and SMNVEV (reference sequence). V dropped 0 bases and J dropped 0; count of bases not matched to a gene: 5. The CDR3 length is 16 residues. The CDR3 DNA follows: TGTGCCAGCAGTTTATCCAGACAGGGAGCCTCCTACGAGCAGTACTTC. Residues: CASSLSRQGASYEQYF.

This rearrangement joins TRBV6-5 to TRBJ2-1, with 10 bases matching TRBD2. Germline lookup yields CDR1 MNHEY and CDR2 SVGAGI. The trim removed 7 bases at V and 3 bases at J, leaving 6 bases unmatched. The CDR3 has 15 amino acids. The CDR3 spells CASTSSGSVYNEQFF. The CDR3 DNA reads as TGTGCCAGCACCTCTAGCGGGAGTGTCTACAATGAGCAGTTCTTC.

This clone has a single count. The chain has TRBV6-6 and TRBJ2-7; D might be TRBD2 (6 bases). V was trimmed by 6 bases and J by 6 bases, leaving 21 bases between them. Germline loops: CDR1 MNHNY, CDR2 SVGAGI (reference sequence). This CDR3 is built from 15 residues. In DNA, the CDR3 is TGTGCCAGCAGGCCCCAAACCGGGACTCCACTCGAGCAGTACTTC. Encoded protein: CASRPQTGTPLEQYF.

The chain is built from TRBV7-9 and TRBJ1-2; TRBD1 matches 7 bases. The V gene end was trimmed by 2 bases and the J gene end by 6 bases; junction bases not matched to a gene: 15. CDR1 and CDR2 from the germline V gene are SEHNR and FQNEAQ (reference sequence). The CDR3 length is 17 residues. The CDR3 nucleotides are TGTGCCAGCAGCTTAACCTCTGCCCCTGACAGGGAACATGGCTACACCTTC. Translating it yields CASSLTSAPDREHGYTF. Together with reference TRBV7-9 and TRBJ1-2, the CDR3 gives the full variable domain: DTGVSQNPRHKITKRGQNVTFRCDPISEHNRLYWYRQTLGQGPEFLTYFQNEAQLEKSRLLSDRFSAERPKGSFSTLEIQRTEQGDSAMYLCASSLTSAPDREHGYTFGSGTRLTVV.

The chain links TRBV13 to TRBJ2-3, with 9 nucleotides matching TRBD1. The length of the CDR3 is 16 residues. Per the germline V gene, CDR1 is PRHDT and CDR2 is FYEKMQ (reference sequence). V trimming: 4 bases; J trimming: 2 bases; junction bases outside the gene matches: 7. CDR3 in amino acids: CASSSWTGAPTDTQYF. In DNA, the CDR3 is TGTGCCAGCAGCTCTTGGACAGGGGCGCCCACAGATACGCAGTATTTT. Complete variable domain (other parts from reference TRBV13 and TRBJ2-3): AAGVIQSPRHLIKEKRETATLKCYPIPRHDTVYWYQQGPGQDPQFLISFYEKMQSDKGSIPDRFSAQQFSDYHSELNMSSLELGDSALYFCASSSWTGAPTDTQYFGPGTRLTVL.

The chain employs TRBV5-1 and TRBJ2-7; TRBD1 matches at 8 bases. The CDR3 has 16 residues. Germline V lookup: CDR1 SGHRS, CDR2 YFSETQ. V trimming: 4 bases; J trimming: 4 bases; junction bases outside the gene matches: 13. CDR3 sequence: CASSPSAGTGRYEQYF. The CDR3 DNA follows: TGCGCCAGCAGCCCAAGCGCCGGGACAGGACGTTACGAGCAGTACTTC.

The chain carries TRBV19 and TRBJ2-1; D gene uncertain. CDR3 length: 13 residues. CDR1 and CDR2 (germline): LNHDA, SQIVND (reference sequence). V lost 4 bases, J lost 12 bases, and 16 bases lay in between. The CDR3 nucleotides read TGTGCCAGTAGTACCTCTTGGGCCCCGGGGCAGTTCTTC. It codes for CASSTSWAPGQFF.

A word on this clone: A read error may produce the germline difference seen at one junction end. V usage is TRBV27 and J usage is TRBJ2-1; D might be TRBD2 (5 bases). The CDR3 spans 16 residues. Germline V gives CDR1 MNHEY, CDR2 SMNVEV (reference sequence). The CDR3 region is CASSLTSAGSHNEQFF. The CDR3 coding sequence is TGTGCCAGCAGTTTAACCTCTGCGGGCTCCCACAATGAGCAGTTCTTC.

DNA of the CDR3: TGTGCCAGCAGTAAGTGGACGGGACTAGTGGTAGAGCAGTACTTC. Amino acid sequence: CASSKWTGLVVEQYF. V is TRBV9 and J is TRBJ2-7, with 8 positions matching TRBD2. V lost 5 bases and J lost 7; bases outside the gene matches: 14. The germline CDR1 and CDR2 sequences are SGDLS and YYNGEE. The CDR3 runs to 15 residues.